This section outlines one T cell receptor (beta chain) sequence together with its context. Its antigen is currently unknown. Trimming removed 3 bases from V and 0 bases from J; junction bases left unmatched: 5. The CDR3 extends over 16 amino acids. Germline-derived CDR1 and CDR2 are SGHTA and FQGNSA. TCR alpha and TCR beta cDNA libraries carrying sample barcodes and UMIs were produced by 5'RACE using constant-segment primers. Each CDR3 protein gets one entry after TCRdb re-called the 5' RACE reads with MiXCR. The sample shows over 500,000 distinct CDR3 sequences, around a sixth of them seen only once. The data stem from a study of T-cell memory formation after mild COVID-19. Study conclusions and caveats: Clones that shrank (day 15 to 85) were balanced CD4/CD8, whereas later expanders leaned CD4+.

The receptor was isolated from an adult woman who had mild COVID-19 (a few samples of this study predate the infection). Cell type and time point are not known. Source material: PBMCs or a T cell subset sorted from them (not recorded which). This chain connects TRBV7-2 to TRBJ1-5, with 7 bases lining up with TRBD1. DNA of the CDR3: TGTGCCAGCAGCTTTGGCAGGGGGGGTAGCAATCAGCCCCAGCATTTT. It encodes CASSFGRGGSNQPQHF.